These T cell receptor beta chains were read from a single sample in a study of blood T cell repertoires in COVID-19. The method was immunoSEQ multiplex PCR; TCRdb's version includes in-frame clones alone and lacks a portion of them. The sample lists approximately 220,000 clones; approximately 80% were seen once. The sequenced material came from peripheral blood. The receptors were gathered from a woman in her 70s with acute or convalescent COVID-19. Both conserved end residues are part of each CDR3. The D gene is left open where the match is weak. Clone size is shown for a subset of rows, as once, few, many or a class of expanded clone.

D,size,J,V,CDR3,DNA
TRBD1,NA,TRBJ1-2,TRBV29-1,CSVEGRGQGHYGYTF,TGCAGCGTTGAGGGGCGTGGACAGGGTCATTATGGCTACACCTTC
NA,NA,TRBJ2-2,TRBV15,CATSAGLGNTGELFF,TGTGCCACCAGCGCTGGACTCGGGAACACCGGGGAGCTGTTTTTT
NA,NA,TRBJ1-1,TRBV28,CASRDSLNTEAFF,TGTGCCAGCAGAGACAGCTTGAACACTGAAGCTTTCTTT
NA,NA,TRBJ1-1,TRBV5-6,CASWNQGFSEAFF,TGTGCCAGCTGGAATCAGGGTTTCTCTGAAGCTTTCTTT
NA,NA,TRBJ1-4,TRBV4-2,CASSQVTGGNEKLFF,TGTGCCAGCAGCCAAGTGACAGGAGGTAATGAAAAACTGTTTTTT
TRBD2,NA,TRBJ2-5,TRBV5-4,CASQGGGAQETQYF,TGTGCCAGTCAGGGCGGGGGGGCCCAAGAGACCCAGTACTTC
TRBD2,NA,TRBJ2-3,TRBV7-2,CASSFLAGGSVDTQYF,TGTGCCAGCAGCTTCCTAGCGGGGGGTTCAGTGGACACGCAGTATTTT
NA,NA,TRBJ2-7,TRBV14,CASSQAGAAGPFFYEQYF,TGTGCCAGCAGCCAAGCGGGTGCCGCGGGACCCTTTTTCTACGAGCAGTACTTC
TRBD1,NA,TRBJ2-3,TRBV28,CASSLGGQGIQYF,TGTGCCAGCAGTTTAGGGGGACAGGGTATACAGTATTTT
NA,NA,TRBJ2-2,TRBV7-2,CASSPLRGESGELFF,TGTGCCAGCAGCCCTCTCAGGGGGGAGAGCGGGGAGCTGTTTTTT
TRBD1,once,TRBJ1-1,TRBV6-2/TRBV6-3,CASSGQGAGLNTEAFF,TGTGCCAGCAGCGGACAGGGGGCCGGGCTGAACACTGAAGCTTTCTTT
NA,NA,TRBJ1-2,TRBV2,CASSEWRAEGYTF,TGTGCCAGCAGTGAATGGAGGGCGGAAGGCTACACCTTC
TRBD2,NA,TRBJ2-3,TRBV6-2/TRBV6-3,CASNPLAGGRTDTQYF,TGTGCCAGCAACCCCCTAGCGGGGGGCCGCACAGATACGCAGTATTTT
TRBD1,NA,TRBJ2-2,TRBV28,CASTLYRGNTGELFF,TGTGCCAGCACTCTTTACAGGGGGAACACCGGGGAGCTGTTTTTT